These T cell receptor beta chains were read from a single sample in a study of pediatric ulcerative colitis. The assay was immunoSEQ multiplex PCR, and TCRdb's table has in-frame clones only and misses some. The sample lists about 24,000 clones; 55% to 75% were seen once. Sequenced input: gut tissue. These receptors came from a boy aged 10-17 years with severe ulcerative colitis. CDR3s include the opening cysteine and the closing phenylalanine or tryptophan. Fields, in order: D gene, J gene, V gene, clone size, CDR3 protein, CDR3 DNA. A D gene is named only where the DNA matches it firmly. Clone size appears in some rows only: once, few, many, or a class for an expanded clone.

D: .
J: TRBJ2-2
V: TRBV7-6
size: .
CDR3: CASREDEGGSGELFF
DNA: TGTGCCAGCAGAGAGGACGAGGGGGGCTCCGGGGAGCTGTTTTTT

D: .
J: TRBJ1-2
V: TRBV4-1
size: .
CDR3: CASSHFPRRYYDDFYGYTF
DNA: TGCGCCAGCAGCCACTTCCCTAGACGGTACTACGATGACTTTTATGGCTACACCTTC

D: .
J: TRBJ2-3
V: TRBV5-8
size: .
CDR3: CASSLDSTDTQYF
DNA: TGTGCCAGCAGCTTGGACAGCACAGATACGCAGTATTTT

D: TRBD2
J: TRBJ2-7
V: TRBV4-1
size: .
CDR3: CASSQIGLAGEYF
DNA: TGCGCCAGCAGCCAGATAGGACTAGCGGGAGAGTACTTC

D: .
J: TRBJ2-1
V: TRBV5-6
size: .
CDR3: CASSLAGSAAYVEQFF
DNA: TGTGCCAGCAGCTTGGCCGGGTCGGCGGCCTATGTTGAGCAGTTCTTC

D: .
J: TRBJ1-1
V: TRBV5-5
size: .
CDR3: CASSLLGVMNTEAFF
DNA: TGTGCCAGCAGCTTGTTAGGGGTTATGAACACTGAAGCTTTCTTT

D: TRBD1
J: TRBJ1-1
V: TRBV5-6
size: once
CDR3: CASSLVGQVGNTEAFF
DNA: TGTGCCAGCAGCTTGGTGGGACAGGTTGGGAACACTGAAGCTTTCTTT

D: .
J: TRBJ2-5
V: TRBV7-2
size: .
CDR3: CASSKSSNLNQETQYF
DNA: TGTGCCAGCAGCAAATCCAGCAACCTCAACCAAGAGACCCAGTACTTC

D: .
J: TRBJ2-1
V: TRBV2
size: medium-sized
CDR3: CASSLDNYNEQFF
DNA: TGTGCCAGCAGCCTCGACAATTACAATGAGCAGTTCTTC

D: .
J: TRBJ1-4
V: TRBV6-6
size: .
CDR3: CASSPSAFNEKLFF
DNA: TGTGCCAGCAGTCCCTCAGCCTTTAATGAAAAACTGTTTTTT

D: .
J: TRBJ2-7
V: TRBV6-1
size: .
CDR3: CASRPGVTASYEQYF
DNA: TGTGCCAGCCGACCAGGGGTCACGGCCTCCTACGAGCAGTACTTC

D: TRBD1
J: TRBJ1-5
V: TRBV5-3
size: few
CDR3: CASRTGGSTRQPQHF
DNA: TGTGCCAGCAGGACAGGGGGCTCCACCCGCCAGCCCCAGCATTTT

D: TRBD2
J: TRBJ2-7
V: TRBV29-1
size: .
CDR3: CSVDRGRAGEQYF
DNA: TGCAGCGTTGACCGTGGGAGGGCGGGCGAGCAGTACTTC

D: TRBD2
J: TRBJ2-1
V: TRBV7-2
size: .
CDR3: CASSLTPSTSGYEQFF
DNA: TGTGCCAGCAGCTTAACCCCAAGCACTAGCGGCTATGAGCAGTTCTTC

D: .
J: TRBJ2-2
V: TRBV18
size: few
CDR3: CASSPNIADGELFF
DNA: TGTGCCAGCTCACCAAATATAGCGGACGGGGAGCTGTTTTTT

D: .
J: TRBJ1-1
V: TRBV2
size: .
CDR3: CASSDRARMNTEAFF
DNA: TGTGCCAGCAGTGACAGGGCGAGGATGAACACTGAAGCTTTCTTT

D: TRBD2
J: TRBJ2-1
V: TRBV7-9
size: .
CDR3: CASSTRGLAAYNEQFF
DNA: TGTGCCAGCAGCACAAGAGGACTAGCGGCTTACAATGAGCAGTTCTTC

D: .
J: TRBJ1-5
V: TRBV27
size: .
CDR3: CASSLRQNNQPQHF
DNA: TGTGCCAGCAGTTTACGACAGAACAATCAGCCCCAGCATTTT

D: .
J: TRBJ1-1
V: TRBV2
size: few
CDR3: CASSRQGYPEAFF
DNA: TGTGCCAGCAGCCGCCAGGGGTATCCTGAAGCTTTCTTT

D: TRBD2
J: TRBJ2-7
V: TRBV7-1
size: .
CDR3: CASSLAGLAGYEQYF
DNA: TGTGCCAGCAGCTTAGCGGGACTAGCGGGCTACGAGCAGTACTTC

D: .
J: TRBJ2-1
V: TRBV11-3
size: .
CDR3: CASSLTGITPNEQFF
DNA: TGTGCCAGCAGCTTAACCGGGATCACACCCAATGAGCAGTTCTTC

D: .
J: TRBJ2-2
V: TRBV18
size: .
CDR3: CASSPPTNTGELFF
DNA: TGTGCCAGCTCACCCCCCACGAACACCGGGGAGCTGTTTTTT

D: TRBD1
J: TRBJ1-1
V: TRBV5-3
size: few
CDR3: CARSPGQENTEAFF
DNA: TGTGCCAGAAGCCCGGGACAGGAGAACACTGAAGCTTTCTTT

D: .
J: TRBJ2-3
V: TRBV5-5
size: once
CDR3: CASSLSDRTDTQYF
DNA: TGTGCCAGCAGCTTGTCGGATAGAACAGATACGCAGTATTTT

D: .
J: TRBJ2-7
V: TRBV5-1
size: once
CDR3: CASSLTDSSYEQYF
DNA: TGCGCCAGCAGCTTGACAGACAGCTCCTACGAGCAGTACTTC

D: TRBD1
J: TRBJ2-1
V: TRBV5-5
size: .
CDR3: CASSLTGTDYNEQFF
DNA: TGTGCCAGCAGCTTAACCGGGACAGACTACAATGAGCAGTTCTTC